Shown below are 17 T cell receptor beta chains from a single sample sequenced in a study of CD8 T cells in Susac syndrome. RNA in amounts of about 0.5 to 1 ug was reverse transcribed with random hexamers. MiXCR was run by TCRdb on the immunoSEQ multiplex PCR reads, yielding one entry per CDR3 protein. This table holds approximately 190,000 distinct CDR3 sequences, over 85% found once. Sequenced material: CD4+ T cells from PBMCs. All receptors come from a human donor in good health.

The CDR3 reads CASSGRNDSPLHF. The CDR3 DNA follows: TGTGCCAGCAGCGGACGGAATGATTCACCCCTCCACTTT. This rearrangement joins TRBV9 to TRBJ1-6; D gene ambiguous. The CDR3 is made up of 13 amino acids. From germline, CDR1 is SGDLS and CDR2 YYNGEE. V shed 3 bases and J shed 8 bases, with 9 bases lying between them.

The chain recombines TRBV5-4 with TRBJ2-6, with D perhaps assigned TRBD1 or TRBD2 (5 bases each). The CDR3 contains 15 residues. Germline V gene sequence: CDR1 SGHNT, CDR2 YYREEE (reference sequence). Trimming removed 1 base from V and 4 bases from J, with 9 bases in between. CDR3 coding DNA: TGTGCCAGCAGCTTGCCCGGGACCGGGGCCAACGTCCTGACTTTC. This codes for CASSLPGTGANVLTF.

The chain couples TRBV30 to TRBJ1-5; D not resolved. The CDR3 sequence is 12 residues long. Germline V lookup: CDR1 GTSNPN, CDR2 SVGIG (reference sequence). V was cut by 3 bases and J by 6 bases, with 9 bases left in between. CDR3 region: CAWSREAQPQHF. CDR3 bases: TGTGCCTGGAGCCGAGAGGCTCAGCCCCAGCATTTT.

The chain is built from TRBV6-1 and TRBJ2-2, with D possibly TRBD2 on 5 matching bases. Per germline, CDR1 MNHNS and CDR2 SASEGT. V was cut by 6 bases and J by 6 bases, with 17 bases left in between. This CDR3 is built from 15 residues. CDR3 sequence: CASSAMAGKPGELFF. The CDR3 DNA reads TGTGCCAGCAGCGCAATGGCGGGTAAACCCGGGGAGCTGTTTTTT.

The gene calls are TRBV9 and TRBJ2-4; 9 bases map to TRBD2. The CDR3 length is 18 residues. Looked up from germline, CDR1 is SGDLS and CDR2 is YYNGEE. The V gene end was trimmed by 5 bases and the J gene end by 1 base; junction bases not matched to a gene: 13. DNA of the CDR3: TGTGCCAGCAGTTACCAAGCGGGGGGCCCAACGGCCAAAAACATTCAGTACTTC. It is translated as CASSYQAGGPTAKNIQYF.

The rearrangement joins TRBV29-1 to TRBJ1-1; 7 positions match TRBD1. V shed 6 bases and J 8 bases; nucleotides not matched to a gene: 12. The CDR3 contains 13 residues. In germline, CDR1 is SQVTM, CDR2 ANQGSEA. CDR3 bases: TGCAGCGTAACAGGGGATCCTTCCCGCGAAGCTTTCTTT. This encodes CSVTGDPSREAFF. Supplemented by reference TRBV29-1 and TRBJ1-1, the full variable domain reads SAVISQKPSRDICQRGTSLTIQCQVDSQVTMMFWYRQQPGQSLTLIATANQGSEATYESGFVIDKFPISRPNLTFSTLTVSNMSPEDSSIYLCSVTGDPSREAFFGQGTRLTVV.

The chain has TRBV2 and TRBJ2-7; maybe TRBD2 (5 bases). Germline CDR1 and CDR2: SNHLY and FYNNEI. V dropped 4 bases and J dropped 3 bases, with 10 bases sitting between them. This CDR3 comprises 13 residues. DNA for the CDR3: TGTGCCAGCAGTGGACCCCGGGGCTACGAGCAGTACTTC. Translation: CASSGPRGYEQYF. The complete variable domain, with remaining parts taken from reference TRBV2 and TRBJ2-7, reads EPEVTQTPSHQVTQMGQEVILRCVPISNHLYFYWYRQILGQKVEFLVSFYNNEISEKSEIFDDQFSVERPDGSNFTLKIRSTKLEDSAMYFCASSGPRGYEQYFGPGTRLTVT.

This sequence joins TRBV20-1 and TRBJ2-4, with TRBD2 matching over 12 bases. J was trimmed by 7 bases and V by 2 bases; bases with no gene match: 6. The CDR3 covers 15 residues. The V gene's germline CDR1 is DFQATT and CDR2 SNEGSKA (reference sequence). This CDR3 reads CSARKLAGGSNIQYF. The CDR3 DNA reads TGCAGTGCTAGAAAGCTAGCGGGGGGGTCTAACATTCAGTACTTC.

This chain uses TRBV6-2 or TRBV6-3 with TRBJ2-7; possible D gene TRBD2, 5 bases. From germline, CDR1 is MNHEY and CDR2 SVGEGT. The CDR3 loop spans 14 amino acids. The ends were cut back, 2 bases at V and 5 bases at J, with 13 bases in the middle. The CDR3 nucleotides read TGTGCCAGCAGTTACGGGAGTAGCTTCAACGAGCAGTACTTC. This codes for CASSYGSSFNEQYF.

This chain uses TRBV18 with TRBJ1-6; TRBD1 agrees at 9 bases. Germline values: CDR1 KGHSH, CDR2 LQKENI. The CDR3 extends over 16 amino acids. Trimming took 2 bases from V and 6 from J; bases not matched to a gene: 5. DNA of the CDR3: TGTGCCAGCTCACCATTTGGGACAGGGACTAATTCACCCCTCCACTTT. Translating gives CASSPFGTGTNSPLHF.

Points on this clonotype: The DNA is omitted, as the CDR3 cannot be located on it reliably, and the CDR3 follows TCRdb's listing. The V and J genes are TRBV23-1 and TRBJ2-2. TRBV23-1 is marked as an open reading frame, function uncertain. With termini counted, the CDR3 has 12 amino acids. CDR3 amino acids: CATGWTPGSCFF.

This chain links TRBV20-1 with TRBJ2-1; 12 nucleotides match TRBD2. After removal of 5 bases from V and 0 bases from J, the junction contained 8 bases not matched to a gene. Germline CDR1 is DFQATT and CDR2 is SNEGSKA (reference sequence). This CDR3 has 17 amino acids. The DNA of the CDR3 is TGCAGTGCTGGAGGACTAGCGGGGAGTAGCTCCTACAATGAGCAGTTCTTC. Translating gives CSAGGLAGSSSYNEQFF.

The chain carries TRBV5-4 and TRBJ1-4, with TRBD1 as a possible D gene (5 bases). The V end was cut by 2 bases, the J end by 10 bases, with 15 bases between. There are 14 residues in the CDR3. CDR1 and CDR2 (germline): SGHNT, YYREEE (reference sequence). This CDR3 reads CASSFSGQGGKLFF. The CDR3 region has the DNA TGTGCCAGCAGCTTCTCCGGCCAGGGCGGAAAACTGTTTTTT.

This chain links TRBV7-9 with TRBJ2-7, with D unresolved. Trimming left V 0 bases short and J 0 bases short, with 9 bases between. This CDR3 spans 15 amino acids. Germline V gene sequence: CDR1 SEHNR, CDR2 FQNEAQ (reference sequence). Here the CDR3 reads CASSLAAFSSYEQYF. The CDR3 coding sequence is TGTGCCAGCAGCTTAGCCGCGTTCAGCTCCTACGAGCAGTACTTC.

This clonotype was seen a single time. This sequence joins TRBV9 and TRBJ1-1; unclear D gene. The germline V gene has CDR1 SGDLS and CDR2 YYNGEE. V lost 0 bases to trimming and J lost 1 base, with 10 bases between them. This CDR3 has 15 amino acids. As DNA, the CDR3 is TGTGCCAGCAGCGTAGTTCGGGTTGGGAACACTGAAGCTTTCTTT. Translating gives CASSVVRVGNTEAFF.

The J gene is TRBJ2-7, the V gene TRBV4-2; D gene ambiguous. The CDR3 runs to 13 residues. The germline V gene has CDR1 LGHNA and CDR2 YNFKEQ. V lost 5 bases and J 3 bases, leaving 11 bases between the germline ends. This CDR3 reads CASSGTSGYEQYF. CDR3 nucleotides: TGTGCCAGCAGCGGAACATCAGGCTACGAGCAGTACTTC.

V is TRBV9 and J is TRBJ1-3; D possibly corresponds to TRBD1 (6 bases). The ends were cut back, 4 bases at V and 2 bases at J, with 13 bases in the middle. Germline CDR1 is SGDLS and CDR2 is YYNGEE. The CDR3 sequence is 15 residues long. The CDR3 bases are TGTGCCAGCAGCCCCCGACAGGCCCCTGGAAACACCATATATTTT. Translating gives CASSPRQAPGNTIYF. Full variable domain (outside the CDR3, taken from reference TRBV9 and TRBJ1-3): DSGVTQTPKHLITATGQRVTLRCSPRSGDLSVYWYQQSLDQGLQFLIQYYNGEERAKGNILERFSAQQFPDLHSELNLSSLELGDSALYFCASSPRQAPGNTIYFGEGSWLTVV.